These 10 T cell receptor beta chains were sequenced from one sample in a study of cytomegalovirus exposure and HLA in healthy donors. Vbeta (60) and Jbeta (13) primers were used in the PCR. Produced via immunoSEQ multiplex PCR; TCRdb's table is partial and in-frame only. The sample holds roughly 150,000 clones, roughly 80% seen once. What was sequenced was PBMCs. These receptors were collected from a male donor in good health and CMV-seronegative.

The CDR3 DNA sequence: TGTGCCAGCAGTGCGATTACAGGGGTTGGCGAGCAGTACTTC. Its protein is CASSAITGVGEQYF. The chain employs TRBV6-1 and TRBJ2-7; 7 bases fit TRBD1. The CDR3 contains 14 residues. V was pared by 4 bases and J by 6 bases, with 9 bases of the junction left unmatched. Germline CDR1 and CDR2: MNHNS and SASEGT.

This chain links TRBV5-1 with TRBJ2-7, with 8 positions matching TRBD1. V was pared by 4 bases and J by 8 bases, with 14 bases of the junction left unmatched. This CDR3 has 15 residues. Germline assignment: CDR1 SGHRS and CDR2 YFSETQ. The CDR3, as DNA: TGCGCCAGCAGCGGTGGTGCGGGACAGGCGGCGAAGCAGTACTTC. Its protein is CASSGGAGQAAKQYF.

The chain uses TRBV7-9 and TRBJ2-7; a weak D match, TRBD2 (7 bases). This CDR3 has 17 amino acids. CDR1 is SEHNR, CDR2 FQNEAQ, per germline (reference sequence). V was clipped by 5 bases and J by 0 bases, with 20 bases between them. CDR3: CASSPGGAGPSSYEQYF. The CDR3 DNA reads TGTGCCAGCAGCCCTGGGGGGGCGGGTCCTAGCTCCTACGAGCAGTACTTC.

The chain carries TRBV29-1 and TRBJ2-7; possible D gene TRBD2, 5 bases. V was clipped by 7 bases and J by 4 bases, with 14 bases between them. The germline V gene has CDR1 SQVTM and CDR2 ANQGSEA. The CDR3 has 12 residues. This CDR3 is CSAGELRYEQYF. The CDR3 coding sequence is TGCAGCGCCGGGGAATTGAGGTACGAGCAGTACTTC.

This clone occurred a few times. The CDR3 here is CASSSGQFSYEQYF. Written as DNA, the CDR3 is TGTGCCAGCAGTTCCGGACAGTTCTCCTACGAGCAGTACTTC. V is TRBV27 and J is TRBJ2-7, with D tentatively TRBD1 (6 bases). CDR3 length equals 14 residues. V was shortened by 4 bases and J by 0 bases, with 10 bases between the two germline ends. Germline V CDR1 and CDR2: MNHEY, SMNVEV (reference sequence).

In its sample, this clone was seen a few times. This chain joins TRBV6-1 and TRBJ2-2; tentative D call: TRBD1 (6 bases). V lost 3 bases and J 3 bases, leaving 8 bases between the germline ends. The CDR3 is 14 amino acids. Germline V gene sequence: CDR1 MNHNS, CDR2 SASEGT. The CDR3 region has the DNA TGTGCCAGCAGTGAGGCAGGGGACACCGGGGAGCTGTTTTTT. Translation gives CASSEAGDTGELFF.

The V and J genes are TRBV19 and TRBJ2-1, with D possibly matching TRBD1 (5 bases). There are 16 residues in the CDR3. The V end lost 5 bases, the J end lost 0 bases, and 14 bases lay between the germline ends. The germline CDR1 and CDR2 sequences are LNHDA and SQIVND (reference sequence). The CDR3 region has the DNA TGTGCCAGTAGTCCCCAGGGAATCAGCTCCTACAATGAGCAGTTCTTC. Its protein product is CASSPQGISSYNEQFF.

This clone was seen just once. CDR3 DNA sequence: TGTGCCAGCAGCTTATCCCCGAGCTCCTACGAGCAGTACTTC. It translates to CASSLSPSSYEQYF. The chain combines TRBV11-2 with TRBJ2-7; D is ambiguous. CDR1 and CDR2 from the germline V gene are SGHAT and FQNNGV. Trimming stripped 2 bases from V and 0 bases from J, with 8 bases between. This CDR3 contains 14 residues.

V gene TRBV11-2 combines with J gene TRBJ2-1, with D maybe TRBD2 (5 bases). This CDR3 is built from 14 residues. V was pared by 3 bases and J by 5 bases, with 11 bases between. Germline V gene lookup returns CDR1 SGHAT and CDR2 FQNNGV. This chain's CDR3 is CASSLTIGNNEQFF. CDR3 nucleotides: TGTGCCAGCAGCTTGACTATTGGGAACAATGAGCAGTTCTTC.

V and J are TRBV7-9 and TRBJ2-5; D is ambiguous. The J call is doubtful: the DNA matches TRBJ2-7 better. Germline-derived CDR1 and CDR2 are SEHNR and FQNEAQ (reference sequence). The CDR3 runs to 14 residues. The CDR3 nucleotides read TGTGCCAGCAGCTTAAAAGGTTGGAGCTACGAGCAGTACTTC. Encoded protein: CASSLKGWSYEQYF.